This T cell receptor beta chain was identified in a study of technical replicates of blood from several donors. The CDR3 contains 12 residues. Germline lookup yields CDR1 MDHEN and CDR2 SYDVKM. V was shortened by 3 bases and J by 2 bases, with 2 bases between the two germline ends. TCRdb keeps only in-frame clones here, not all; method: immunoSEQ multiplex PCR. The sample shows some 96,000 clones, approximately 94% of them seen only once. This sequence originates from a human donor in good health. The sequenced sample consisted of T cells isolated from PBMCs. The rearrangement links TRBV28 to TRBJ2-1; D gene uncertain. As DNA, the CDR3 is TGTGCCAGCAGTTTCACCTACAATGAGCAGTTCTTC. Encoded protein: CASSFTYNEQFF.